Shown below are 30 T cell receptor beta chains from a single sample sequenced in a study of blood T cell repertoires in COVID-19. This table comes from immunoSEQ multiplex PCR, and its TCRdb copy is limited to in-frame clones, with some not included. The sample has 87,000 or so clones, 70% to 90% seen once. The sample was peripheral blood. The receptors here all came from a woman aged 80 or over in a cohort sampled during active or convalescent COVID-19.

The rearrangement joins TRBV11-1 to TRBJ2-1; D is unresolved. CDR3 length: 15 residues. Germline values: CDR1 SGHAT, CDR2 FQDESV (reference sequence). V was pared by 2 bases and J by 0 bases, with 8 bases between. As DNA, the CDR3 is TGTGCCAGCAGCTTAAGCTCTATCTCCTACAATGAGCAGTTCTTC. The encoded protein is CASSLSSISYNEQFF.

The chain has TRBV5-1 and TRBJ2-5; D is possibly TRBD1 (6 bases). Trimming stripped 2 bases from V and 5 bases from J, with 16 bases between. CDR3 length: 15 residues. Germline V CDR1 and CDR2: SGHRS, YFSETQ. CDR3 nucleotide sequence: TGCGCCAGCAGCTTACAGGGCGTAGTTAGGGAGACCCAGTACTTC. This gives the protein CASSLQGVVRETQYF.

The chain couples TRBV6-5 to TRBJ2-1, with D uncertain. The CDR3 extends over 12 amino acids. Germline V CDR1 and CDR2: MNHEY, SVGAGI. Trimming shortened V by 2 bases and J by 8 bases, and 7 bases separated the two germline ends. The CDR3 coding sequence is TGTGCCAGCAGTTACGGCCGGGATGAGCAGTTCTTC. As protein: CASSYGRDEQFF.

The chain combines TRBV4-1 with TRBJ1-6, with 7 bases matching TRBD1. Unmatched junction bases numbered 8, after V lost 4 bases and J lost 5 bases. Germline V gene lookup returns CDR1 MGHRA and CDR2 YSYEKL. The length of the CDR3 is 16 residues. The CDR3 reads CASSLSTGFDNSPLHF. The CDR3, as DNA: TGCGCCAGCAGCCTGTCGACAGGGTTTGATAATTCACCCCTCCACTTT.

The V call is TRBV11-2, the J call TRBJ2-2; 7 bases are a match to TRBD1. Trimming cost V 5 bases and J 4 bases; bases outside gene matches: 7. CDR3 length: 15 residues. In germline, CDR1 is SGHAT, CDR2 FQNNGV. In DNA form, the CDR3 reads TGTGCCAGCAGCCTCCGGGACAGACTCACCGGGGAGCTGTTTTTT. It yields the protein CASSLRDRLTGELFF.

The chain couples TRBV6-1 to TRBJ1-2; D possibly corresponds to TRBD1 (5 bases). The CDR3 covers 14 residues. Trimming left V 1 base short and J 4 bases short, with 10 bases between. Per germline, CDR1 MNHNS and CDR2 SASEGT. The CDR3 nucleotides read TGTGCCAGCAGTGAAGACGGCAGGGCCTATGGCTACACCTTC. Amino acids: CASSEDGRAYGYTF.

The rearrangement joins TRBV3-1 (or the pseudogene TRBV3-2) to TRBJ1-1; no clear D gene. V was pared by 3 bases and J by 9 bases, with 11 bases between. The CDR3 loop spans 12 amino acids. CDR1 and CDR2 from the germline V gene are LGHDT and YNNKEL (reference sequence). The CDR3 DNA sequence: TGTGCCAGCAGCCAGAGGGATTCCCAAGCTTTCTTT. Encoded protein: CASSQRDSQAFF.

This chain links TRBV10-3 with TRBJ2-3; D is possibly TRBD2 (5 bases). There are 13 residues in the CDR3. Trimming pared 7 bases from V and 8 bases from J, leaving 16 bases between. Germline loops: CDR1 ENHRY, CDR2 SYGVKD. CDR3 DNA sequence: TGTGCCATCACCCGAGAGCGGTCCTCTACGCAGTATTTT. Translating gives CAITRERSSTQYF.

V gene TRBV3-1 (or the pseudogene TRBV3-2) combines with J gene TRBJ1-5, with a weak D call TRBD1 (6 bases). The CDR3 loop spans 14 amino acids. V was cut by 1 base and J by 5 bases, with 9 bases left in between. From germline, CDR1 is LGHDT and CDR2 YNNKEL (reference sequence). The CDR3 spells CASSQGQVHQPQHF. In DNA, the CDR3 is TGTGCCAGCAGCCAAGGACAGGTCCATCAGCCCCAGCATTTT.

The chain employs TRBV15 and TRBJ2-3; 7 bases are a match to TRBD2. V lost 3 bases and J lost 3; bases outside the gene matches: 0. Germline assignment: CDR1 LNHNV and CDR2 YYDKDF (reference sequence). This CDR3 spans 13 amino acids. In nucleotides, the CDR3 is TGTGCCACCAGCAGCGGGAGGACAGATACGCAGTATTTT. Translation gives CATSSGRTDTQYF.

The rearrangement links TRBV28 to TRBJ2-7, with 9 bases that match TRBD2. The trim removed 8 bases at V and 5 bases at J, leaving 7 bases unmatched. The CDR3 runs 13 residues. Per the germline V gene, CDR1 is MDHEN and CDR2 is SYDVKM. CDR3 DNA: TGTGCCAGCCGCCCAGCGGGAGGCGACGAGCAGTACTTC. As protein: CASRPAGGDEQYF.

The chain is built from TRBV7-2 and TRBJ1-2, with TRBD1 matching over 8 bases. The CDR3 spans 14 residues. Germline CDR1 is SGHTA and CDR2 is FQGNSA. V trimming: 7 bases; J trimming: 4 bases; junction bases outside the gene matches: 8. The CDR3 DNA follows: TGTGCCAGCAAGACGGGACAGGAGTTCTATGGCTACACCTTC. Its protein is CASKTGQEFYGYTF.

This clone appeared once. CDR3 nucleotides: TGTGCCAGCAGCTTCTCCCCCTTCTCGCGTTCCCTGATTTACGAGCAGTACTTC. Translating it yields CASSFSPFSRSLIYEQYF. The chain recombines TRBV5-4 with TRBJ2-7; the D is unclear. V was pared by 2 bases and J by 4 bases, with 25 bases between. Germline CDR1 and CDR2: SGHNT and YYREEE (reference sequence). The CDR3 has 18 amino acids. Drawing the rest from reference TRBV5-4 and TRBJ2-7, the complete variable domain is ETGVTQSPTHLIKTRGQQVTLRCSSQSGHNTVSWYQQALGQGPQFIFQYYREEENGRGNFPPRFSGLQFPNYSSELNVNALELDDSALYLCASSFSPFSRSLIYEQYFGPGTRLTVT.

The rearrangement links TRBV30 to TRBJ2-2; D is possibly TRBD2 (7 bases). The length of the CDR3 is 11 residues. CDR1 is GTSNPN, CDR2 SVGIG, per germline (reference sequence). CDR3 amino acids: CAAGGPGELFF. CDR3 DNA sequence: TGTGCTGCCGGGGGGCCCGGGGAGCTGTTTTTT.

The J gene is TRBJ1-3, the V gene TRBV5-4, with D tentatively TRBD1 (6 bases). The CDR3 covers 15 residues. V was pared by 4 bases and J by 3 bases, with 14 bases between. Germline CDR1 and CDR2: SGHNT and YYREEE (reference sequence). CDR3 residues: CASSLQGGGGNTIYF. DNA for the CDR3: TGTGCCAGCAGCCTACAGGGAGGGGGTGGAAACACCATATATTTT. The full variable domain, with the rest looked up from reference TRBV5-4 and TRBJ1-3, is ETGVTQSPTHLIKTRGQQVTLRCSSQSGHNTVSWYQQALGQGPQFIFQYYREEENGRGNFPPRFSGLQFPNYSSELNVNALELDDSALYLCASSLQGGGGNTIYFGEGSWLTVV.

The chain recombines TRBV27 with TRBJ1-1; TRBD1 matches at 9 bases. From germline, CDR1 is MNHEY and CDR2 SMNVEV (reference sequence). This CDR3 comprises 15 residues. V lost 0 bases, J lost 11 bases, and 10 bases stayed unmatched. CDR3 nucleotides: TGTGCCAGCAGTTTATCTATACAGGGGGCGGGAAAGGCTTTCTTT. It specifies CASSLSIQGAGKAFF.

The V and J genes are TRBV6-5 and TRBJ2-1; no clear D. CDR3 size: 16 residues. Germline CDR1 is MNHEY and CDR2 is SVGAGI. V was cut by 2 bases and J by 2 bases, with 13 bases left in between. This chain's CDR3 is CASSYGSGRPYNEQFF. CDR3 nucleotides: TGTGCCAGCAGTTACGGGTCAGGAAGACCCTACAATGAGCAGTTCTTC.

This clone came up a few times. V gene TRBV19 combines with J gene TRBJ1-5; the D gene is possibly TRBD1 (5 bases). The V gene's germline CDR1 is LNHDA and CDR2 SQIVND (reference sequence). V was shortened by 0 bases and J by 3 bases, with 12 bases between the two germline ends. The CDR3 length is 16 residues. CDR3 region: CASSIDWARDNQPQHF. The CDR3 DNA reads TGTGCCAGTAGTATAGATTGGGCCAGGGACAATCAGCCCCAGCATTTT.

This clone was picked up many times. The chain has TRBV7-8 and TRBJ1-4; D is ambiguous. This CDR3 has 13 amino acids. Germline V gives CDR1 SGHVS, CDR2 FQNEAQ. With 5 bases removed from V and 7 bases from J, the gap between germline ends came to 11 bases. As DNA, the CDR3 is TGTGCCAGCAGCCGAGGCGTGATTGAAAAACTGTTTTTT. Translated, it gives CASSRGVIEKLFF.

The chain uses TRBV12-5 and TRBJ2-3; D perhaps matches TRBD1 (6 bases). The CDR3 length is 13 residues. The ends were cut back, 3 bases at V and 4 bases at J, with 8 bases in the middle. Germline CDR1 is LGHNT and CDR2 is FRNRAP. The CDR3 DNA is TGTGCTAGTGGTTTTGGGGGCGCAGATACGCAGTATTTT. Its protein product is CASGFGGADTQYF.

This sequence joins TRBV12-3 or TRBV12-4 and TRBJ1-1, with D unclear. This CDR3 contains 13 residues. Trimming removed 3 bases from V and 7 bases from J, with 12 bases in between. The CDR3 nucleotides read TGTGCCAGCAGTTTGGGCGGGGAGGGTGAAGCTTTCTTT. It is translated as CASSLGGEGEAFF.

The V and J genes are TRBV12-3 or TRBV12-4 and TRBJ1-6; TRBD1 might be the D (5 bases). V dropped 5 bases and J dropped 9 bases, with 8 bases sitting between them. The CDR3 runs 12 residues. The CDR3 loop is CASSVTVSPLHF. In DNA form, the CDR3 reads TGTGCCAGCAGTGTGACAGTTTCACCCCTCCACTTT.

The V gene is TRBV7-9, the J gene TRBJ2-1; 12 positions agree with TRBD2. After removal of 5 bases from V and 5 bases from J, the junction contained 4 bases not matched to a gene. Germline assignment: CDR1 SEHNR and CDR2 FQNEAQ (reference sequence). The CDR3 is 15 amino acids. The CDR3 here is CASSETSGRNNEQFF. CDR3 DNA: TGTGCCAGCAGCGAGACTAGCGGGAGAAACAATGAGCAGTTCTTC.

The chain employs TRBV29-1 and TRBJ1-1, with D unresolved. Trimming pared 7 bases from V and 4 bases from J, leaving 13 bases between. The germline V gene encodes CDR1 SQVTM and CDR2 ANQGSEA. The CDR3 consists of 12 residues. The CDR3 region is CSGLSAGTEAFF. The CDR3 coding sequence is TGCAGCGGACTATCAGCCGGCACTGAAGCTTTCTTT.

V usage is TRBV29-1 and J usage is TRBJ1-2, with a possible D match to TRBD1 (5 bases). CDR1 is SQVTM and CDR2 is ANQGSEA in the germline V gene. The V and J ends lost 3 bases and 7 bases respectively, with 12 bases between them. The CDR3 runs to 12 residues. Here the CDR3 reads CSVDPSRAGYTF. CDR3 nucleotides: TGCAGCGTTGACCCGTCCAGGGCTGGCTACACCTTC.

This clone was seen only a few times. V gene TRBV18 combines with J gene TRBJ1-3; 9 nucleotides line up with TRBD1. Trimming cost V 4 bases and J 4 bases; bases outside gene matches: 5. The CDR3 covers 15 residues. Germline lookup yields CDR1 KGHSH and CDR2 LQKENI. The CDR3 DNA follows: TGTGCCAGCTCACAAGGGACAGGGTTCGGAAACACCATATATTTT. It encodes CASSQGTGFGNTIYF.

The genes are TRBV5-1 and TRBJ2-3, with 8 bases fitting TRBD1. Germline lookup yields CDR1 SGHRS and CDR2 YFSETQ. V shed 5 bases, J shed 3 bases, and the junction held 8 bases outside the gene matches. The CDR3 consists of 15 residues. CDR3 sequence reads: CASSSTGGGTDTQYF. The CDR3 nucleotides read TGCGCCAGCAGTTCAACAGGGGGTGGGACAGATACGCAGTATTTT.

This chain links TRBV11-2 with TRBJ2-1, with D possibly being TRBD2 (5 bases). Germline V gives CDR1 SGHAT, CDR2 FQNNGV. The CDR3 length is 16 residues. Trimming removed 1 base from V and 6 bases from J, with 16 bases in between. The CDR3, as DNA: TGTGCCAGCAGCTTAGGCGGGCTGAGCGAAACCAATGAGCAGTTCTTC. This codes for CASSLGGLSETNEQFF.

The CDR3 coding sequence is TGCGCCAGCAGCTTATTGGGACAGGGCTCGGATACGCAGTATTTT. It specifies CASSLLGQGSDTQYF. The chain combines TRBV5-1 with TRBJ2-3, with 9 positions matching TRBD1. J lost 6 bases, V lost 2 bases, and 7 bases had no gene match. Germline assignment: CDR1 SGHRS and CDR2 YFSETQ. The length of the CDR3 is 15 residues.

The CDR3 DNA reads as TGTGCCAGCAACCCTGCAGGGAGGGCGGGGTACAATGAGCAGTTCTTC. Residues: CASNPAGRAGYNEQFF. The V and J genes are TRBV7-2 and TRBJ2-1, with 7 bases fitting TRBD2. There are 16 residues in the CDR3. Trimming removed 7 bases from V and 4 bases from J; junction bases left unmatched: 13. CDR1 is SGHTA, CDR2 FQGNSA, per germline.